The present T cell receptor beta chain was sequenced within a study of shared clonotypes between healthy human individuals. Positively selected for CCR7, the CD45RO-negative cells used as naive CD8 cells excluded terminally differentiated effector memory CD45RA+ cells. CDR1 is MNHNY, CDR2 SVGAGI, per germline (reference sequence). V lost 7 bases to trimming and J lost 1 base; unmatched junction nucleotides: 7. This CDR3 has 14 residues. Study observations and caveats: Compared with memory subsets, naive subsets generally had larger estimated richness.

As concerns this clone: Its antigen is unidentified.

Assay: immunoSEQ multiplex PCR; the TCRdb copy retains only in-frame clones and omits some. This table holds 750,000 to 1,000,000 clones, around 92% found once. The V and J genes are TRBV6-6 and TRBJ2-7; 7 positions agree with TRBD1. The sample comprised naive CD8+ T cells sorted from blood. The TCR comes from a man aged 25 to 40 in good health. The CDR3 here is CASTQTGFSYEQYF. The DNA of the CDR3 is TGTGCCAGCACCCAGACAGGGTTTTCCTACGAGCAGTACTTC.